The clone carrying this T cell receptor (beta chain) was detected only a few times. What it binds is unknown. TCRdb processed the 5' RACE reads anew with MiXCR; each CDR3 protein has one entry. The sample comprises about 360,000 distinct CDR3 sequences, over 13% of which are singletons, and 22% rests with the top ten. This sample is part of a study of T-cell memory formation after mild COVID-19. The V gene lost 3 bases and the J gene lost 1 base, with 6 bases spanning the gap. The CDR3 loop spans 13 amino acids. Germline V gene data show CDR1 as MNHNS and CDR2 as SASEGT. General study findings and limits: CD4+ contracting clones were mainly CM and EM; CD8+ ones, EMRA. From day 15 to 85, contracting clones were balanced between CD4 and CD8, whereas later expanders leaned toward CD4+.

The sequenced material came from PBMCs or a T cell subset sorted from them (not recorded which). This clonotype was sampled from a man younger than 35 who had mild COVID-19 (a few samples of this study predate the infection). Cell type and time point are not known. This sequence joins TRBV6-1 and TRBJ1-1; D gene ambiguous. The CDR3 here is CASSEEANTEAFF. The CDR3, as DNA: TGTGCCAGCAGTGAGGAGGCGAACACTGAAGCTTTCTTT.